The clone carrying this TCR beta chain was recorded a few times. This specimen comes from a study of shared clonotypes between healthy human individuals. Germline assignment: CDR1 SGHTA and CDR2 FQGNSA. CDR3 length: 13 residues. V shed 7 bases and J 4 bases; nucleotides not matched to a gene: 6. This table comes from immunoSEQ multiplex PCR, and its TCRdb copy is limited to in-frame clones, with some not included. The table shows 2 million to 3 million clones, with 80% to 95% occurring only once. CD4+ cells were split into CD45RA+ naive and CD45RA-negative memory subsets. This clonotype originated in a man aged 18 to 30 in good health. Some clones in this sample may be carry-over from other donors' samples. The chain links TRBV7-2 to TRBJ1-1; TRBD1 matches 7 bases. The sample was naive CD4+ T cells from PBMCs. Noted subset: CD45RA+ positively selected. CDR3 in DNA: TGTGCCAGCACCTTGACAGGGAGCACTGAAGCTTTCTTT. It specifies CASTLTGSTEAFF.